Following are 11 T cell receptor beta chains from one sample sequenced in a study of OX40 agonist ivuxolimab in advanced cancers. Clones were read by immunoSEQ multiplex PCR, and TCRdb kept only the in-frame ones, dropping some. The sample holds tens of thousands of clones, 84% seen once. The sequencing here drew on CD4+ or CD8+ T cells sorted from blood, taken in a trial of the OX40 agonist ivuxolimab. Source of these receptors: an adult with an advanced solid tumor such as melanoma, head and neck, liver or kidney cancer.

The chain carries TRBV18 and TRBJ1-1, with 11 bases lining up with TRBD1. This CDR3 has 18 amino acids. Germline CDR1 reads KGHSH; CDR2 reads LQKENI. V shed 3 bases, J shed 4 bases, and the junction held 13 bases outside the gene matches. CDR3 protein: CASSPSRFGTGGVTEAFF. The DNA of the CDR3 is TGTGCCAGCTCACCCTCGAGATTCGGGACAGGGGGAGTCACTGAAGCTTTCTTT.

The V and J genes are TRBV5-4 and TRBJ2-5; TRBD2 aligns across 10 bases. Germline V lookup: CDR1 SGHNT, CDR2 YYREEE (reference sequence). The V gene end was trimmed by 5 bases and the J gene end by 3 bases; junction bases not matched to a gene: 7. CDR3 length: 15 amino acids. The CDR3 DNA follows: TGTGCCAGCAGTTCACGACTAGCGGGTAAAGAGACCCAGTACTTC. The encoded protein is CASSSRLAGKETQYF.

The chain has TRBV7-3 and TRBJ2-2; D might be TRBD1 or TRBD2, each matching 5 bases. Germline V lookup: CDR1 SGHTA, CDR2 FQGTGA. CDR3 length equals 14 residues. V lost 5 bases and J lost 6, with 13 bases in between. Here the CDR3 reads CASSPGTVAGELFF. The DNA for the CDR3 is TGTGCCAGCAGCCCCGGGACGGTCGCCGGGGAGCTGTTTTTT. The full variable domain, completed using reference TRBV7-3 and TRBJ2-2, is GAGVSQTPSNKVTEKGKYVELRCDPISGHTALYWYRQSLGQGPEFLIYFQGTGAADDSGLPNDRFFAVRPEGSVSTLKIQRTERGDSAVYLCASSPGTVAGELFFGEGSRLTVL.

The V call is TRBV5-1, the J call TRBJ1-6; D unresolved. This CDR3 is built from 14 residues. Germline V lookup: CDR1 SGHRS, CDR2 YFSETQ. V dropped 0 bases and J dropped 9 bases, with 10 bases sitting between them. CDR3 in DNA: TGCGCCAGCAGCTTGGGACCTGTAGGTTCACCCCTCCACTTT. Protein sequence: CASSLGPVGSPLHF.

The chain links TRBV30 to TRBJ2-7, with D perhaps matching TRBD2 (6 bases). The V gene's germline CDR1 is GTSNPN and CDR2 SVGIG (reference sequence). There are 16 residues in the CDR3. V was trimmed by 2 bases and J by 3 bases, leaving 20 bases between them. The CDR3 sequence: CAWSPPSSAYFYEQYF. The CDR3 nucleotides are TGTGCCTGGAGTCCCCCTTCTAGCGCTTATTTCTACGAGCAGTACTTC. The variable domain in full, completed from reference TRBV30 and TRBJ2-7, reads SQTIHQWPATLVQPVGSPLSLECTVEGTSNPNLYWYRQAAGRGLQLLFYSVGIGQISSEVPQNLSASRPQDRQFILSSKKLLLSDSGFYLCAWSPPSSAYFYEQYFGPGTRLTVT.

This sequence joins TRBV5-1 and TRBJ1-4; TRBD1 might be the D (5 bases). With 4 bases removed from V and 6 bases from J, the gap between germline ends came to 16 bases. CDR3 length equals 15 residues. CDR1 and CDR2 (germline): SGHRS, YFSETQ. CDR3 nucleotide sequence: TGCGCCAGCAGCCCAACTCCAGGGTCGGATGAAAAACTGTTTTTT. Its translation: CASSPTPGSDEKLFF.

V is TRBV28 and J is TRBJ1-2; no firm D call. In germline, CDR1 is MDHEN, CDR2 SYDVKM. V lost 4 bases, J lost 7 bases, and 10 bases lay in between. This CDR3 comprises 12 residues. CDR3 DNA: TGTGCCAGCAGTTCATTCCGTCTTGGCTACACCTTC. This translates into CASSSFRLGYTF.

The V and J genes are TRBV10-3 and TRBJ1-1; a possible D gene is TRBD1 (6 bases). Trimming stripped 10 bases from V and 2 bases from J, with 11 bases between. Germline V lookup: CDR1 ENHRY, CDR2 SYGVKD. This CDR3 region has 12 residues. The CDR3 loop reads CATQGPNTEAFF. The CDR3 region has the DNA TGTGCCACCCAGGGGCCAAACACTGAAGCTTTCTTT.

This clone was seen more than once but under ten times. The chain recombines TRBV6-1 with TRBJ2-5; D possibly corresponds to TRBD1 (5 bases). The CDR3 extends over 13 amino acids. Germline assignment: CDR1 MNHNS and CDR2 SASEGT. The ends were cut back, 7 bases at V and 1 base at J, with 10 bases in the middle. Written as DNA, the CDR3 is TGTGCCAGCACACAGGTTCCCCAAGAGACCCAGTACTTC. As protein: CASTQVPQETQYF.

The chain links TRBV5-1 to TRBJ2-1; 9 bases fit TRBD1. V lost 4 bases to trimming and J lost 4 bases; unmatched junction nucleotides: 6. From germline, CDR1 is SGHRS and CDR2 YFSETQ. The CDR3 extends over 15 amino acids. The CDR3 reads CASSKPGQGYNEQFF. The CDR3 coding sequence is TGCGCCAGCAGCAAGCCGGGACAGGGTTACAATGAGCAGTTCTTC.

This sequence joins TRBV30 and TRBJ2-7, with 8 bases aligning to TRBD2. Germline CDR1 GTSNPN, CDR2 SVGIG (reference sequence). This CDR3 is built from 13 residues. After removal of 2 bases from V and 6 bases from J, the junction contained 6 bases not matched to a gene. The CDR3 here is CAWSRASGLEQYF. The CDR3 DNA sequence: TGTGCCTGGAGTAGGGCTAGCGGGCTCGAGCAGTACTTC.